The 29 T cell receptor beta chains listed next were all sequenced from one sample in a study of blood T cell repertoires in COVID-19. TCRdb keeps only in-frame clones here, not all; method: immunoSEQ multiplex PCR. This sample has approximately 270,000 clones; roughly 85% occur once, and the top ten carry less than 2.5%. The material sequenced was PBMCs or T cells enriched from blood (not recorded which). The receptors originated from a woman aged 50 to 60 who had recovered from COVID-19.

The chain recombines TRBV28 with TRBJ1-2, with D perhaps TRBD1 (5 bases). The CDR3 loop spans 13 amino acids. Trimming removed 3 bases from V and 2 bases from J, with 7 bases in between. In germline, CDR1 is MDHEN, CDR2 SYDVKM. CDR3 DNA sequence: TGTGCCAGCAGTTTTGGGGGGAACTATGGCTACACCTTC. This sequence encodes CASSFGGNYGYTF.

V is TRBV29-1 and J is TRBJ2-1, with TRBD2 matching 7 bases. V trimming: 2 bases; J trimming: 0 bases; junction bases outside the gene matches: 7. The length of the CDR3 is 16 residues. The germline gives CDR1 SQVTM, CDR2 ANQGSEA. CDR3 in amino acids: CSVESGTSTSYNEQFF. CDR3 coding DNA: TGCAGCGTTGAAAGCGGGACTTCGACCTCCTACAATGAGCAGTTCTTC.

The V gene is TRBV24-1, the J gene TRBJ2-1; the match to TRBD2 covers 9 bases. CDR1 and CDR2 from the germline V gene are KGHDR and SFDVKD. Trimming took 7 bases from V and 5 from J; bases not matched to a gene: 2. The CDR3 sequence is 13 residues long. The CDR3 region has the DNA TGTGCCACCAGGCGGGAGGGCGACAATGAGCAGTTCTTC. Protein sequence: CATRREGDNEQFF.

The chain combines TRBV6-5 with TRBJ2-1, with 9 bases that match TRBD2. Unmatched junction bases numbered 11, after V lost 6 bases and J lost 8 bases. Germline V gene lookup returns CDR1 MNHEY and CDR2 SVGAGI. The CDR3 length is 15 residues. In nucleotides, the CDR3 is TGTGCCAGCAGACATCCGGGACTAGCCCCCCATGAGCAGTTCTTC. It specifies CASRHPGLAPHEQFF.

J is TRBJ2-7 and V is TRBV7-3; 7 positions match TRBD1. In germline, CDR1 is SGHTA, CDR2 FQGTGA. The CDR3 length is 13 residues. The V and J ends lost 5 bases and 6 bases, in that order; junction bases with no gene match: 7. CDR3 coding DNA: TGTGCCAGCAGCCTGACAGGGAATGGCGAGCAGTACTTC. Protein product: CASSLTGNGEQYF.

This chain connects TRBV11-3 to TRBJ2-2; 7 bases align to TRBD1. Trimming cost V 5 bases and J 3 bases; bases outside gene matches: 3. The CDR3 loop spans 14 amino acids. The germline V gene encodes CDR1 SGHNT and CDR2 YENEEA. The CDR3 region has the DNA TGTGCCAGCAGCCCACAGGGGTACACCGGGGAGCTGTTTTTT. The encoded protein is CASSPQGYTGELFF.

The chain recombines TRBV5-1 with TRBJ2-7; 11 bases are a match to TRBD1. The length of the CDR3 is 17 residues. Trimming removed 0 bases from V and 4 bases from J; junction bases left unmatched: 9. The germline V gene encodes CDR1 SGHRS and CDR2 YFSETQ. The CDR3 region is CASSLVGFGQGAYEQYF. In DNA form, the CDR3 reads TGCGCCAGCAGCTTGGTAGGGTTTGGACAGGGGGCTTACGAGCAGTACTTC.

The chain carries TRBV9 and TRBJ2-7; 9 nucleotides align to TRBD2. The CDR3 contains 15 residues. The germline gives CDR1 SGDLS, CDR2 YYNGEE. J lost 1 base, V lost 2 bases, and 4 bases had no gene match. This CDR3 is CASSVSSGGSYEQYF. In nucleotides, the CDR3 is TGTGCCAGCAGCGTGAGTAGCGGGGGTTCCTACGAGCAGTACTTC.

The chain employs TRBV7-6 and TRBJ2-7; a weak D match, TRBD1 (5 bases). The CDR3 sequence is 13 residues long. Trimming pared 5 bases from V and 2 bases from J, leaving 10 bases between. Germline V lookup: CDR1 SGHVS, CDR2 FNYEAQ. This CDR3 reads CASSPDRPYEQYF. The CDR3 DNA is TGTGCCAGCAGCCCAGACAGACCCTACGAGCAGTACTTC.

The chain is built from TRBV30 and TRBJ2-1; D gene unclear. Germline assignment: CDR1 GTSNPN and CDR2 SVGIG (reference sequence). Trimming left V 3 bases short and J 8 bases short, with 17 bases between. There are 14 residues in the CDR3. The DNA for the CDR3 is TGTGCCTGGAGCGCCCGGGTTGCAATAGATGAGCAGTTCTTC. Translating it yields CAWSARVAIDEQFF.

The chain is built from TRBV9 and TRBJ1-1; tentative D call: TRBD1 (5 bases). V lost 6 bases and J 5 bases, leaving 20 bases between the germline ends. This CDR3 is 15 amino acids long. The germline V gene has CDR1 SGDLS and CDR2 YYNGEE. This CDR3 reads CASTPGGGVGTEAFF. The CDR3 DNA reads as TGTGCCAGCACCCCCGGTGGGGGGGTAGGAACTGAAGCTTTCTTT.

This clone was seen just once. V gene TRBV6-5 combines with J gene TRBJ2-5; 7 bases are a match to TRBD1. V shed 5 bases and J 2 bases; nucleotides not matched to a gene: 5. The CDR3 is made up of 14 amino acids. The germline V gene encodes CDR1 MNHEY and CDR2 SVGAGI. The CDR3 sequence is CASSRQGGQETQYF. CDR3 nucleotide sequence: TGTGCCAGCAGTCGACAGGGCGGACAAGAGACCCAGTACTTC.

This clone was seen a handful of times. V is TRBV7-2 and J is TRBJ2-1, with a weak D call TRBD2 (6 bases). Looked up from germline, CDR1 is SGHTA and CDR2 is FQGNSA. The ends were cut back, 4 bases at V and 3 bases at J, with 13 bases in the middle. The CDR3 is 15 amino acids. Here the CDR3 reads CASSSRQGGYNEQFF. In DNA, the CDR3 is TGTGCCAGCAGCTCCCGGCAGGGAGGCTACAATGAGCAGTTCTTC.

The chain is built from TRBV14 and TRBJ2-1; 10 bases agree with TRBD2. After removal of 1 base from V and 4 bases from J, the junction contained 7 bases not matched to a gene. The V gene's germline CDR1 is SGHDN and CDR2 FVKESK. The CDR3 consists of 17 residues. The CDR3 spells CASSQGSGRERYNEQFF. The CDR3 DNA sequence: TGTGCCAGCAGCCAAGGGAGCGGGAGGGAACGGTACAATGAGCAGTTCTTC.

The rearrangement links TRBV7-9 to TRBJ2-5; D is uncertain. Trimming stripped 5 bases from V and 5 bases from J, with 12 bases between. The germline V gene encodes CDR1 SEHNR and CDR2 FQNEAQ (reference sequence). The length of the CDR3 is 13 residues. CDR3: CASSPRGPETQYF. Here the CDR3 DNA reads TGTGCCAGCAGCCCCCGTGGGCCGGAGACCCAGTACTTC. The full variable domain, in which reference TRBV7-9 and TRBJ2-5 provide the parts outside the CDR3, is DTGVSQNPRHKITKRGQNVTFRCDPISEHNRLYWYRQTLGQGPEFLTYFQNEAQLEKSRLLSDRFSAERPKGSFSTLEIQRTEQGDSAMYLCASSPRGPETQYFGPGTRLLVL.

This chain links TRBV11-2 with TRBJ2-7; D possibly corresponds to TRBD2 (7 bases). The V and J ends lost 5 bases and 1 base respectively, with 15 bases between them. Germline V gene data show CDR1 as SGHAT and CDR2 as FQNNGV. The CDR3 totals 15 residues. The CDR3 here is CASSPREGGSYEQYF. CDR3 DNA: TGTGCCAGCAGCCCGCGAGAGGGGGGGTCCTACGAGCAGTACTTC.

The rearrangement uses TRBV2 and TRBJ1-4; D gene ambiguous. V was clipped by 7 bases and J by 3 bases, with 6 bases between them. This CDR3 contains 12 residues. The germline V gene encodes CDR1 SNHLY and CDR2 FYNNEI. The CDR3 coding sequence is TGTGCCAGCACACAGTCTAATGAAAAACTGTTTTTT. It codes for CASTQSNEKLFF.

V usage is TRBV7-2 and J usage is TRBJ2-7; a possible D gene is TRBD2 (6 bases). Germline values: CDR1 SGHTA, CDR2 FQGNSA. This CDR3 region has 12 residues. V lost 2 bases, J lost 6 bases, and 8 bases lay in between. For the CDR3, the DNA is TGTGCCAGCAGCTTAAGCGGGTTCGAGCAGTACTTC. Its protein is CASSLSGFEQYF.

This sequence joins TRBV24-1 and TRBJ2-2, with 8 bases that match TRBD2. This CDR3 region has 16 residues. J gave up 0 bases and V 5 bases, and 4 bases lay outside the gene matches. Germline V gene lookup returns CDR1 KGHDR and CDR2 SFDVKD. This CDR3 is CATSGGSGANTGELFF. CDR3 nucleotide sequence: TGTGCCACCAGTGGAGGTAGCGGGGCGAACACCGGGGAGCTGTTTTTT.

This chain links TRBV3-1 (or the pseudogene TRBV3-2) with TRBJ2-7, with TRBD2 matching over 7 bases. CDR3 length equals 11 residues. J was trimmed by 6 bases and V by 6 bases; bases with no gene match: 2. The germline gives CDR1 LGHDT, CDR2 YNNKEL (reference sequence). The CDR3 loop is CASRSGGEQYF. For the CDR3, the DNA is TGTGCCAGCAGGTCGGGAGGCGAGCAGTACTTC.

The CDR3 reads CAIAGTGGPKNIQYF. CDR3 bases: TGTGCCATCGCTGGGACAGGGGGGCCCAAAAACATTCAGTACTTC. V gene TRBV10-3 combines with J gene TRBJ2-4; 11 nucleotides agree with TRBD1. Germline CDR1 and CDR2: ENHRY and SYGVKD. Trimming took 8 bases from V and 2 from J; bases not matched to a gene: 5. CDR3 length: 15 amino acids.

The chain uses TRBV3-1 (or the pseudogene TRBV3-2) and TRBJ1-1; D unresolved. This CDR3 is 12 amino acids long. Germline V gene sequence: CDR1 LGHDT, CDR2 YNNKEL (reference sequence). V dropped 3 bases and J dropped 6 bases, with 8 bases sitting between them. The CDR3 loop is CASSHLRAEAFF. The CDR3 DNA reads as TGTGCCAGCAGCCATCTCCGGGCTGAAGCTTTCTTT.

The chain has TRBV7-9 and TRBJ1-1; D gene uncertain. Germline loops: CDR1 SEHNR, CDR2 FQNEAQ (reference sequence). V was shortened by 1 base and J by 0 bases, with 6 bases between the two germline ends. The CDR3 is 14 amino acids. The CDR3 reads CASSLVAVNTEAFF. The CDR3 coding sequence is TGTGCCAGCAGCTTAGTGGCAGTGAACACTGAAGCTTTCTTT.

CDR3: CASSLEAGGQQYF. CDR3 nucleotides: TGTGCCAGCAGCTTGGAGGCCGGGGGTCAGCAGTACTTC. The chain recombines TRBV5-4 with TRBJ2-7; TRBD2 might be the D (6 bases). Germline V gene lookup returns CDR1 SGHNT and CDR2 YYREEE (reference sequence). The CDR3 runs 13 residues. V was trimmed by 0 bases and J by 8 bases, leaving 12 bases between them.

V gene TRBV5-1 combines with J gene TRBJ1-1; D remains ambiguous. The CDR3 spans 12 residues. CDR1 and CDR2 (germline): SGHRS, YFSETQ. The V end was cut by 4 bases, the J end by 10 bases, with 14 bases between. CDR3 region: CASSLGTSGAFF. In DNA form, the CDR3 reads TGCGCCAGCAGCCTCGGAACGTCAGGAGCTTTCTTT.

V and J are TRBV27 and TRBJ1-5, with a weak D call TRBD1 (6 bases). Germline assignment: CDR1 MNHEY and CDR2 SMNVEV (reference sequence). The CDR3 runs to 15 residues. Trimming took 2 bases from V and 4 from J, leaving 12 bases between them. In nucleotides, the CDR3 is TGTGCCAGCAGTTTAGGGACAAGGGGGAATCAGCCCCAGCATTTT. It encodes CASSLGTRGNQPQHF.

The chain carries TRBV7-9 and TRBJ2-7; D gene unclear. Germline V gives CDR1 SEHNR, CDR2 FQNEAQ (reference sequence). This CDR3 is 14 amino acids long. The germline V and J ends were trimmed by 3 bases and 0 bases, with 9 bases remaining between them. The CDR3, as DNA: TGTGCCAGCAGCTTTGGCCCCGACTCCTACGAGCAGTACTTC. Amino acids: CASSFGPDSYEQYF.

V and J are TRBV20-1 and TRBJ2-1; D unclear. The CDR3 has 11 amino acids. Germline CDR1 reads DFQATT; CDR2 reads SNEGSKA (reference sequence). The V end lost 6 bases, the J end lost 7 bases, and 10 bases lay between the germline ends. CDR3 sequence (DNA): TGCAGTGCCGACGACTTTAATGAGCAGTTCTTC. Translated: CSADDFNEQFF.

The chain employs TRBV6-4 and TRBJ2-7, with 10 nucleotides matching TRBD2. The CDR3 covers 14 residues. V shed 7 bases, J shed 3 bases, and the junction held 6 bases outside the gene matches. CDR1 is MRHNA and CDR2 is SNTAGT in the germline V gene. The CDR3, as DNA: TGTGCCAGCACCCTAGCGGGAGCAAACTACGAGCAGTACTTC. Protein product: CASTLAGANYEQYF.